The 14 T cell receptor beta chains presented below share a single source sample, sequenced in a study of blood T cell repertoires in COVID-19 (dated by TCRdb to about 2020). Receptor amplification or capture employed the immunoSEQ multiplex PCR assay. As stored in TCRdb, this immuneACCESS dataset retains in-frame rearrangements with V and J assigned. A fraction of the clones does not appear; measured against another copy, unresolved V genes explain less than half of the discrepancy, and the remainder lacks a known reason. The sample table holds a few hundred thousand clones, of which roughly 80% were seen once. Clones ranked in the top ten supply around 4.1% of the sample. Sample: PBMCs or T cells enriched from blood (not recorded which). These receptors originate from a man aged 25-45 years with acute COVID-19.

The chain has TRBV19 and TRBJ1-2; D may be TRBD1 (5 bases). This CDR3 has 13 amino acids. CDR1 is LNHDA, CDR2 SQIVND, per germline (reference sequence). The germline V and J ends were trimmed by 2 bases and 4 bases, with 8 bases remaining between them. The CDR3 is CASSISTGYGYTF. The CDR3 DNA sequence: TGTGCCAGTAGTATATCCACAGGCTATGGCTACACCTTC.

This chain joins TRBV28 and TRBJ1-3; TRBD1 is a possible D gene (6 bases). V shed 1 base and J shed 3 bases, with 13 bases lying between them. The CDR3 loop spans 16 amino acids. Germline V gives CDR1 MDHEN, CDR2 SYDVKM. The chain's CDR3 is CASSLLKGVFGNTIYF. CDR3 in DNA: TGTGCCAGCAGTTTATTGAAGGGGGTATTTGGAAACACCATATATTTT.

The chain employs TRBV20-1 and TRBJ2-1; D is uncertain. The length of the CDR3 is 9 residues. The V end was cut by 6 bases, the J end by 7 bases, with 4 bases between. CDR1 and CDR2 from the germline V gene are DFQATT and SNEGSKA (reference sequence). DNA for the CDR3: TGCAGTGCCAGGAATGAGCAGTTCTTC. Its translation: CSARNEQFF.

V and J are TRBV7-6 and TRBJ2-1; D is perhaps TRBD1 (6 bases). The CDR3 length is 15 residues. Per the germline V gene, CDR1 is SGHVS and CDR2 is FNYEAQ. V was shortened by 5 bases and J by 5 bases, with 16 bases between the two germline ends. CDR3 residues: CASSGEGGSNNEQFF. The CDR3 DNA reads TGTGCCAGCAGCGGTGAAGGGGGATCCAACAATGAGCAGTTCTTC. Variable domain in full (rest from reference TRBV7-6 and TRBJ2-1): GAGVSQSPRYKVTKRGQDVALRCDPISGHVSLYWYRQALGQGPEFLTYFNYEAQQDKSGLPNDRFSAERPEGSISTLTIQRTEQRDSAMYRCASSGEGGSNNEQFFGPGTRLTVL.

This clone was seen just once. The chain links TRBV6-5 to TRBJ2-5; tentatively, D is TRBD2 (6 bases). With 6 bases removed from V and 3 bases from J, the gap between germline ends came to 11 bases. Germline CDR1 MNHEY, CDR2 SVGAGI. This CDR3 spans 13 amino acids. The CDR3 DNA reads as TGTGCCAGCAGGAACACGGGGGAAGAGACCCAGTACTTC. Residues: CASRNTGEETQYF.

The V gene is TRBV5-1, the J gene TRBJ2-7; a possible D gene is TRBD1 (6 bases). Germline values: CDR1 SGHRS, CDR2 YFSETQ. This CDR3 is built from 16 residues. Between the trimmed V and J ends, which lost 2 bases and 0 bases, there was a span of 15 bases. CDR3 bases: TGCGCCAGCAGCTTCCCCGACAGGCAAAGCTCCTACGAGCAGTACGTC. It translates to CASSFPDRQSSYEQYV.

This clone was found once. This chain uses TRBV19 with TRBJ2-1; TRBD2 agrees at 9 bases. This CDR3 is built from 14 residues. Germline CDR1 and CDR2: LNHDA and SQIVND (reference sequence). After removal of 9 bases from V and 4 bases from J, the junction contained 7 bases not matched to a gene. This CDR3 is CASRLAGIYNEQFF. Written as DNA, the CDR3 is TGTGCCAGCCGGCTAGCGGGGATATACAATGAGCAGTTCTTC. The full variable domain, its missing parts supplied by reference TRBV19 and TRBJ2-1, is DGGITQSPKYLFRKEGQNVTLSCEQNLNHDAMYWYRQDPGQGLRLIYYSQIVNDFQKGDIAEGYSVSREKKESFPLTVTSAQKNPTAFYLCASRLAGIYNEQFFGPGTRLTVL.

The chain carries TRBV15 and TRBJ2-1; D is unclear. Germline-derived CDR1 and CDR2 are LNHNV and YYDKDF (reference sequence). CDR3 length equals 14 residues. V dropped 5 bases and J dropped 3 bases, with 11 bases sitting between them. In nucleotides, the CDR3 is TGTGCCACCAGCCCCATGGCCATCTACAATGAGCAGTTCTTC. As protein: CATSPMAIYNEQFF.

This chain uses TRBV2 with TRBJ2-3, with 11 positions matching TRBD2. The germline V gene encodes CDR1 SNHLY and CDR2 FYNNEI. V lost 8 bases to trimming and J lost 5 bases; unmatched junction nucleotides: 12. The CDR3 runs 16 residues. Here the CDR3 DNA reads TGTGCCAGCCCTTCGGGAACTAGCGGGGGCCTAGATACGCAGTATTTT. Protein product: CASPSGTSGGLDTQYF. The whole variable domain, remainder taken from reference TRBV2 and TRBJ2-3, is EPEVTQTPSHQVTQMGQEVILRCVPISNHLYFYWYRQILGQKVEFLVSFYNNEISEKSEIFDDQFSVERPDGSNFTLKIRSTKLEDSAMYFCASPSGTSGGLDTQYFGPGTRLTVL.

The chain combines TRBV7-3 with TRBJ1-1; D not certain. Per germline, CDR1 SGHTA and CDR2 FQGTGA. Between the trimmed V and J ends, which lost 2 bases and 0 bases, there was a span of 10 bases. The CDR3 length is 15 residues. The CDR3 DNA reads TGTGCCAGCAGCTTAGTTGGCCAAATGAACACTGAAGCTTTCTTT. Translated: CASSLVGQMNTEAFF. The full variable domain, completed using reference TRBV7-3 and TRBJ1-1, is GAGVSQTPSNKVTEKGKYVELRCDPISGHTALYWYRQSLGQGPEFLIYFQGTGAADDSGLPNDRFFAVRPEGSVSTLKIQRTERGDSAVYLCASSLVGQMNTEAFFGQGTRLTVV.

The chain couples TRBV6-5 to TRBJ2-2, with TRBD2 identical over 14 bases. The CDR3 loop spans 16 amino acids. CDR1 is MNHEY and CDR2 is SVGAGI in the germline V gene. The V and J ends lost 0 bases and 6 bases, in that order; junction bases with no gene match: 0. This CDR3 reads CASSYSTSGGAGELFF. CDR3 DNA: TGTGCCAGCAGTTACTCGACTAGCGGGGGGGCCGGGGAGCTGTTTTTT.

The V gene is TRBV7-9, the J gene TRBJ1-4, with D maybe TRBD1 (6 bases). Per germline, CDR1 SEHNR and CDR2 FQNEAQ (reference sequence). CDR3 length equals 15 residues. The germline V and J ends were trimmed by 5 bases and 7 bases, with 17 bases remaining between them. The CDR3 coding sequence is TGTGCCAGCAGCACGATACAGGGTATTGTTGAAAAACTGTTTTTT. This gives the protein CASSTIQGIVEKLFF.

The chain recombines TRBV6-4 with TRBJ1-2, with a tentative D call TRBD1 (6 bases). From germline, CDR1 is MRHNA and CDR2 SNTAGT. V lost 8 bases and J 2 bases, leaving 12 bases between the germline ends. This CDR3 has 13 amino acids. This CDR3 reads CASRDTKNYGYTF. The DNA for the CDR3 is TGTGCCAGCCGGGACACCAAAAACTATGGCTACACCTTC.

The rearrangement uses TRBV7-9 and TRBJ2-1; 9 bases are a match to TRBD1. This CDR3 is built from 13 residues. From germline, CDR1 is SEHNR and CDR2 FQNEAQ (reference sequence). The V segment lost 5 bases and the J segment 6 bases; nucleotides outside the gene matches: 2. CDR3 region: CASSKTGGNEQFF. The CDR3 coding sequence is TGTGCCAGCAGCAAGACAGGGGGCAATGAGCAGTTCTTC.